These T cell receptor beta chains were read from a single sample in a study of T cell repertoires in cytomegalovirus infection. TCRdb reprocessed the reads via MiXCR and lists one record per CDR3 protein. The table has 310,000 or so distinct CDR3 sequences, 15% to 20% seen once. Sequenced: PBMCs. Every receptor here comes from a human donor in good health (CMV status not recorded). Some clones in this sample may be carry-over from other donors' samples. The CDR3 runs from the conserved cysteine through the conserved F or W. The D gene is left open where the match is weak. Rows give clone size only sometimes, using once, few, many, or a class for an expanded clone.

d_call: TRBD1; clone_size: .; j_call: TRBJ1-6; v_call: TRBV7-9; cdr3_nt: TGTGCCAGCAGCTTAAGGCCACCGGGACAGGGGTATTCACCCCTCCACTTT; cdr3_aa: CASSLRPPGQGYSPLHF
d_call: .; clone_size: many; j_call: TRBJ1-1; v_call: TRBV7-3; cdr3_nt: TGTGCCAGCAGCCCAGGAGCTATGAACACTGAAGCTTTCTTT; cdr3_aa: CASSPGAMNTEAFF
d_call: .; clone_size: .; j_call: TRBJ2-2; v_call: TRBV19; cdr3_nt: TGTGCCACCGAGGACGGGAACACCGGGGAGCTGTTTTTT; cdr3_aa: CATEDGNTGELFF
d_call: .; clone_size: many; j_call: TRBJ1-2; v_call: TRBV7-2; cdr3_nt: TGTGCCAGCAGCGCCGTACTGAATGGCTACACCTTC; cdr3_aa: CASSAVLNGYTF
d_call: .; clone_size: .; j_call: TRBJ2-7; v_call: TRBV6-5; cdr3_nt: TGTGCCAGCACCGACCTCGACCCTCCCTACGAGCAGTACTTC; cdr3_aa: CASTDLDPPYEQYF
d_call: TRBD2; clone_size: few; j_call: TRBJ2-3; v_call: TRBV6-6; cdr3_nt: TGTGCCAGCAGTTACCCCCTCGGGCTAGCGGGGGGTCCGAGCACAGATACGCAGTATTTT; cdr3_aa: CASSYPLGLAGGPSTDTQYF
d_call: .; clone_size: many; j_call: TRBJ1-1; v_call: TRBV12-3/TRBV12-4; cdr3_nt: TGTGCCAGCAGTTTGGGGGCAGCCGGTGAAGCTTTCTTT; cdr3_aa: CASSLGAAGEAFF
d_call: .; clone_size: few; j_call: TRBJ2-3; v_call: TRBV3-1; cdr3_nt: TGTGCCAGCAGCCAGTCGGGGCCGGGCACAGATACGCAGTATTTT; cdr3_aa: CASSQSGPGTDTQYF
d_call: .; clone_size: few; j_call: TRBJ1-1; v_call: TRBV5-1; cdr3_nt: TGCGCCAGCAGCTTGGCCAGTGGGGGCGCGACTGAAGCTTTCTTT; cdr3_aa: CASSLASGGATEAFF
d_call: TRBD2; clone_size: .; j_call: TRBJ2-5; v_call: TRBV27; cdr3_nt: TGTGCCAGCTCCTCCCGGCTAGCGGGGATGGGGAAGTACCAAGAGACCCAGTACTTC; cdr3_aa: CASSSRLAGMGKYQETQYF
d_call: TRBD1; clone_size: .; j_call: TRBJ1-1; v_call: TRBV2; cdr3_nt: TGTGCCAGCACTCCTGACAGGGTGAACACTGAAGCTTTCTTT; cdr3_aa: CASTPDRVNTEAFF
d_call: .; clone_size: .; j_call: TRBJ2-2; v_call: TRBV20-1; cdr3_nt: TGCAGTGCTAGAGATTGGGCCCACACCGGGGAGCTGTTTTTT; cdr3_aa: CSARDWAHTGELFF
d_call: .; clone_size: .; j_call: TRBJ2-7; v_call: TRBV6-6; cdr3_nt: TGTGCCAGCAGTTACAATCTCTACGAGCAGTACTTC; cdr3_aa: CASSYNLYEQYF
d_call: .; clone_size: few; j_call: TRBJ2-7; v_call: TRBV6-2/TRBV6-3; cdr3_nt: TGTGCCAGCAGTTACGGGGGGGCTACCTACGAGCAGTACTTC; cdr3_aa: CASSYGGATYEQYF
d_call: .; clone_size: many; j_call: TRBJ2-1; v_call: TRBV6-1; cdr3_nt: TGTGCCAGCAGTGAAGTGCAGGGGGGAGGGGATGAGCAGTTCTTC; cdr3_aa: CASSEVQGGGDEQFF
d_call: .; clone_size: few; j_call: TRBJ1-1; v_call: TRBV7-9; cdr3_nt: TGTGCCAGCAGCCCTGCGGGGGCAGAGTGGAACACTGAAGCTTTCTTT; cdr3_aa: CASSPAGAEWNTEAFF
d_call: .; clone_size: few; j_call: TRBJ1-5; v_call: TRBV7-2; cdr3_nt: TGTGCCAGCAGCCCCGGTCCGGATAATCAGCCCCAGCATTTT; cdr3_aa: CASSPGPDNQPQHF
d_call: .; clone_size: .; j_call: TRBJ2-7; v_call: TRBV7-2; cdr3_nt: TGTGCCAGCAGCCGAGGCGGTTCGGAAAACGAGCAGTACTTC; cdr3_aa: CASSRGGSENEQYF
d_call: .; clone_size: few; j_call: TRBJ1-5; v_call: TRBV28; cdr3_nt: TGTGCCAGCAGTCCTGCGGGGACTAATCAGCCCCAGCATTTT; cdr3_aa: CASSPAGTNQPQHF
d_call: TRBD2; clone_size: many; j_call: TRBJ2-1; v_call: TRBV7-9; cdr3_nt: TGTGCCAGCAGCTTAGGAATCGCTAGCGGAACCTACAATGAGCAGTTCTTC; cdr3_aa: CASSLGIASGTYNEQFF
d_call: .; clone_size: many; j_call: TRBJ1-6; v_call: TRBV6-1; cdr3_nt: TGTGCCAGCAGTTCCCACAGGGATCCACCCCTCCACTTT; cdr3_aa: CASSSHRDPPLHF
d_call: .; clone_size: .; j_call: TRBJ1-1; v_call: TRBV7-6; cdr3_nt: TGTGCCAGCAACAAGCAGGGATTAGAAGCTTTCTTT; cdr3_aa: CASNKQGLEAFF
d_call: .; clone_size: many; j_call: TRBJ2-1; v_call: TRBV7-2; cdr3_nt: TGTGCCAGCAGCCCTCCGGGACACGGCTACAATGAGCAGTTCTTC; cdr3_aa: CASSPPGHGYNEQFF
d_call: TRBD1; clone_size: few; j_call: TRBJ1-4; v_call: TRBV14; cdr3_nt: TGTGCCAGCAGCTTCGGACAGGGGCTTGAAAAACTGTTTTTT; cdr3_aa: CASSFGQGLEKLFF
d_call: TRBD1; clone_size: .; j_call: TRBJ1-1; v_call: TRBV5-6; cdr3_nt: TGTGCCAGCAGCTTTCGCGACAGGGACACATTGTATGAAGCTTTCTTT; cdr3_aa: CASSFRDRDTLYEAFF
d_call: TRBD1; clone_size: .; j_call: TRBJ2-7; v_call: TRBV20-1; cdr3_nt: TGCAGTGCTCCCAATGGACAGGCCAACTCCTACGAGCAGTACTTC; cdr3_aa: CSAPNGQANSYEQYF
d_call: .; clone_size: few; j_call: TRBJ2-1; v_call: TRBV20-1; cdr3_nt: TGCAGTGCCACACCAGGGCGGCTATACAATGAGCAGTTCTTC; cdr3_aa: CSATPGRLYNEQFF
d_call: .; clone_size: .; j_call: TRBJ2-3; v_call: TRBV24-1; cdr3_nt: TGTGCCACCGGGATGGGGGATACGCAGTATTTT; cdr3_aa: CATGMGDTQYF
d_call: .; clone_size: many; j_call: TRBJ2-7; v_call: TRBV20-1; cdr3_nt: TGCAGTGCCCCCGCCCGACTTCCCTACGAGCAGTACTTC; cdr3_aa: CSAPARLPYEQYF
d_call: .; clone_size: .; j_call: TRBJ2-1; v_call: TRBV20-1; cdr3_nt: TGCAGTGCTAGAGATTTAACTAGCCCCGATGATGAGCAGTTCTTC; cdr3_aa: CSARDLTSPDDEQFF
d_call: .; clone_size: few; j_call: TRBJ2-1; v_call: TRBV10-3; cdr3_nt: TGTGCCATCAGTGAGTCAAGGGGGAGGGACAATGAGCAGTTCTTC; cdr3_aa: CAISESRGRDNEQFF
d_call: .; clone_size: many; j_call: TRBJ2-2; v_call: TRBV7-2; cdr3_nt: TGTGCCAGCGGGTCCCCGAACACCGGGGAGCTGTTTTTT; cdr3_aa: CASGSPNTGELFF
d_call: .; clone_size: many; j_call: TRBJ2-5; v_call: TRBV7-8; cdr3_nt: TGTGCCAGCAGCACAGAAGGACAGCGGAACCAAGAGACCCAGTACTTC; cdr3_aa: CASSTEGQRNQETQYF
d_call: TRBD2; clone_size: .; j_call: TRBJ2-7; v_call: TRBV28; cdr3_nt: TGTGCCAGCGCGACTAGCGGGATCTCCTACGAGCAGTACTTC; cdr3_aa: CASATSGISYEQYF
d_call: TRBD1; clone_size: few; j_call: TRBJ1-1; v_call: TRBV19; cdr3_nt: TGTGCCAGTAGTGCAGACAGGGGGCTAAATTGGACTGAAGCTTTCTTT; cdr3_aa: CASSADRGLNWTEAFF
d_call: TRBD1; clone_size: .; j_call: TRBJ2-3; v_call: TRBV6-6; cdr3_nt: TGTGCCAGTTGCCTAATACAGGGGCCCCACACAGATACGCAGTATTTT; cdr3_aa: CASCLIQGPHTDTQYF
d_call: TRBD1; clone_size: .; j_call: TRBJ1-4; v_call: TRBV7-2; cdr3_nt: TGTGCCAGCAGTCATCAGGGGGCGAATGAAAAACTGTTTTTT; cdr3_aa: CASSHQGANEKLFF
d_call: .; clone_size: .; j_call: TRBJ2-1; v_call: TRBV12-3/TRBV12-4; cdr3_nt: TGTGCCAGCAGTTTCGACACGGGCAATGAGCAGTTCTTC; cdr3_aa: CASSFDTGNEQFF
d_call: .; clone_size: many; j_call: TRBJ2-7; v_call: TRBV28; cdr3_nt: TGTGCCAGCAGTTTGAGCCGGGAGCAGTACTTC; cdr3_aa: CASSLSREQYF
d_call: .; clone_size: .; j_call: TRBJ2-3; v_call: TRBV7-9; cdr3_nt: TGTGCCAGCAGCTTAGGGCCCGCGGCGGGGCGTTCAGATACGCAGTATTTT; cdr3_aa: CASSLGPAAGRSDTQYF
d_call: TRBD1; clone_size: few; j_call: TRBJ2-3; v_call: TRBV6-5; cdr3_nt: TGTGCCAGCAGTTACTCCGGGACAGGGTCGGTTTCTACGCAGTATTTT; cdr3_aa: CASSYSGTGSVSTQYF
d_call: .; clone_size: few; j_call: TRBJ2-3; v_call: TRBV11-2; cdr3_nt: TGTGCCAGCAGCTTAGAGAGCGGGCCTGCTGGAGCGCAGTATTTT; cdr3_aa: CASSLESGPAGAQYF
d_call: .; clone_size: .; j_call: TRBJ1-1; v_call: TRBV20-1; cdr3_nt: TGCAGTGCTTTGGACAGTCTGAACACTGAAGCTTTCTTT; cdr3_aa: CSALDSLNTEAFF
d_call: TRBD2; clone_size: many; j_call: TRBJ2-3; v_call: TRBV11-2; cdr3_nt: TGTGCCAGCAGCTCGCTAGCGGGCACGCAGTATTTT; cdr3_aa: CASSSLAGTQYF
d_call: .; clone_size: many; j_call: TRBJ2-2; v_call: TRBV7-2; cdr3_nt: TGTGCCAGCAGGTTTCAGGGCACCGGGGAGCTGTTTTTT; cdr3_aa: CASRFQGTGELFF
d_call: .; clone_size: many; j_call: TRBJ1-3; v_call: TRBV12-3/TRBV12-4; cdr3_nt: TGTGCCAGCAGTTTCGAACTAACTGGAAACACCATATATTTT; cdr3_aa: CASSFELTGNTIYF
d_call: .; clone_size: .; j_call: TRBJ2-7; v_call: TRBV7-6; cdr3_nt: TGTGCCAGCACAGGGGGGTACGAGCAGTACTTC; cdr3_aa: CASTGGYEQYF
d_call: TRBD2; clone_size: many; j_call: TRBJ2-3; v_call: TRBV6-1; cdr3_nt: TGTGCCAGCAGCCGCCGGACTAGCGGGGGGGAAGCAGATACGCAGTATTTT; cdr3_aa: CASSRRTSGGEADTQYF
d_call: .; clone_size: many; j_call: TRBJ1-1; v_call: TRBV4-1; cdr3_nt: TGCGCCAGCAGCCCAGGACAGCTGAACACTGAAGCTTTCTTT; cdr3_aa: CASSPGQLNTEAFF
d_call: .; clone_size: .; j_call: TRBJ2-5; v_call: TRBV2; cdr3_nt: TGTGCCAGCAGTGAAGCGCAGGGGTGGGAGACCCAGTACTTC; cdr3_aa: CASSEAQGWETQYF
d_call: TRBD1; clone_size: few; j_call: TRBJ1-1; v_call: TRBV19; cdr3_nt: TGTGCCAGTAGTATTCCCCCGGACAGGGGTGAGAACACTGAAGCTTTCTTT; cdr3_aa: CASSIPPDRGENTEAFF
d_call: .; clone_size: many; j_call: TRBJ2-2; v_call: TRBV7-8; cdr3_nt: TGTGCCAGCAGCTACGAGAACACCGGGGAGCTGTTTTTT; cdr3_aa: CASSYENTGELFF
d_call: .; clone_size: few; j_call: TRBJ2-1; v_call: TRBV12-3/TRBV12-4; cdr3_nt: TGTGCCAGCAGCCCCCTAGATTCCCCCACTAGCACCCGCTATTGGCCTAATTCAAATGAGCAGTTCTTC; cdr3_aa: CASSPLDSPTSTRYWPNSNEQFF
d_call: TRBD2; clone_size: .; j_call: TRBJ2-5; v_call: TRBV20-1; cdr3_nt: TGCAGTGCAGGGACTAGCGGAGGAAGGACACGGACCCAGTACTTC; cdr3_aa: CSAGTSGGRTRTQYF
d_call: .; clone_size: .; j_call: TRBJ2-5; v_call: TRBV14; cdr3_nt: TGTGCCAGCAGCCAAGAATCCGTGGGGGCAGAGACCCAGTACTTC; cdr3_aa: CASSQESVGAETQYF